This note documents a single T cell receptor beta chain sequence. The data originate from a study of blood T cell repertoires in COVID-19. Whole-study context: In each case, the material was cDNA or gDNA derived from T cells, B-cell-depleted T cells, or PBMCs.

Across under 25 US areas, participants ranged in age from about 18 to 100 years. Participants' reported clinical history set cohort assignment. Germline CDR1 is MNHEY and CDR2 is SMNVEV (reference sequence). CDR3 length equals 13 residues. The V gene lost 10 bases and the J gene lost 5 bases, with 17 bases spanning the gap. Methods used by the authors: For nucleated cells, counts were estimated from reference gene primer amplification. Sequencing was performed with immunoSEQ multiplex PCR; in TCRdb, only in-frame clones are kept and a portion is missing. That table is the source of V, J and clone size, and D and trimming were worked out from the DNA. The repertoire holds some 460,000 clones, with 87% as singletons.

The rearrangement links TRBV27 to TRBJ1-2; tentative D call: TRBD1 (5 bases). The clonotype comes from a woman younger than 30 who had recovered from COVID-19. Sequenced: PBMCs or T cells enriched from blood (not recorded which). The CDR3 nucleotides are TGTGCCACCCGGGGGGAGGGTCAGTATGGCTACACCTTC. It is translated as CATRGEGQYGYTF.